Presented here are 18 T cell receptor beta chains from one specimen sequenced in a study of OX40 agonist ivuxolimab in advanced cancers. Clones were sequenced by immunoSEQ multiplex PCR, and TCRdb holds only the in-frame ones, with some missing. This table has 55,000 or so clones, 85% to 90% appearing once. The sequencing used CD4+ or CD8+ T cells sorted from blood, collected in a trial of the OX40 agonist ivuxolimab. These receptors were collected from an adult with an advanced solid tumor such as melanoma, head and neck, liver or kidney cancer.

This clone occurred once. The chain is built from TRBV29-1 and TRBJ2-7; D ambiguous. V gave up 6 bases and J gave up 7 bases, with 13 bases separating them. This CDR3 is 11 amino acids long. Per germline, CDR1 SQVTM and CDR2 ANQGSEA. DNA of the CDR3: TGCAGCGTCACCCAACCAGGAGAGCAGTACTTC. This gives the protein CSVTQPGEQYF.

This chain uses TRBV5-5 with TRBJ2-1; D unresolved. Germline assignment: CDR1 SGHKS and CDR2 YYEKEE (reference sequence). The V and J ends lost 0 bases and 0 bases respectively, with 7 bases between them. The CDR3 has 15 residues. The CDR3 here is CASSLDTSSYNEQFF. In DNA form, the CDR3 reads TGTGCCAGCAGCTTGGACACGAGCTCCTACAATGAGCAGTTCTTC.

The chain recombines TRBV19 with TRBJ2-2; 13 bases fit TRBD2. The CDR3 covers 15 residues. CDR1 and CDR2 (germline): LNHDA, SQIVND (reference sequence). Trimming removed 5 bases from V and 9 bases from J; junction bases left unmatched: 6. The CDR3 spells CASSAPGTSGRELFF. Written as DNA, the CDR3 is TGTGCCAGTAGTGCCCCCGGGACTAGCGGGAGGGAGCTGTTTTTT.

The CDR3 DNA follows: TGCGCCAGCAGCTTGGAGGCTATCGGGGGCACAGATACGCAGTATTTT. It encodes CASSLEAIGGTDTQYF. The rearrangement joins TRBV5-1 to TRBJ2-3; the D gene is possibly TRBD2 (5 bases). Germline V gives CDR1 SGHRS, CDR2 YFSETQ. This CDR3 region has 16 residues. Trimming removed 0 bases from V and 1 base from J, with 12 bases in between.

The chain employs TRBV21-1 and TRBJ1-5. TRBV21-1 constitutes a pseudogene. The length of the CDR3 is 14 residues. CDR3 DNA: TGTGCCAGCAGCGTCGGCAGAATTACATTGACCCAGCATTTT. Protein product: CASSVGRITLTQHF.

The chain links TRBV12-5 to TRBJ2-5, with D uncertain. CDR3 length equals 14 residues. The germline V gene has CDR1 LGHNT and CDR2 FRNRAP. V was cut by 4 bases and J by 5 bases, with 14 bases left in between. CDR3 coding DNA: TGTGCTAGTGGTTCCGCCCCTGGCTCGGAGACCCAGTACTTC. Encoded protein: CASGSAPGSETQYF.

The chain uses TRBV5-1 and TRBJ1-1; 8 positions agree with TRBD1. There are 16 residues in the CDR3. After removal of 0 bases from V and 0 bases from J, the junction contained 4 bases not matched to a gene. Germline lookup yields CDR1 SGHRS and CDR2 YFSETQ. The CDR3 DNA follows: TGCGCCAGCAGCTTGGAGGCAGGGGGCATGAACACTGAAGCTTTCTTT. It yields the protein CASSLEAGGMNTEAFF.

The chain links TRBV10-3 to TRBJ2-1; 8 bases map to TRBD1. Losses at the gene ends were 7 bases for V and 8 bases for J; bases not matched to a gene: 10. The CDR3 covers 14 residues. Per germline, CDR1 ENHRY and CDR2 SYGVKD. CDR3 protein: CAITRTGKGDEQFF. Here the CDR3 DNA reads TGTGCCATCACTCGGACAGGGAAAGGGGATGAGCAGTTCTTC.

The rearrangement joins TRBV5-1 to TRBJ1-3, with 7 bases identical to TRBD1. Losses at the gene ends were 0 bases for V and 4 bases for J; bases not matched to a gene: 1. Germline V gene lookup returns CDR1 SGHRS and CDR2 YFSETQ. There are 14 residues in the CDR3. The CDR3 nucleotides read TGCGCCAGCAGCTTGGACAGGGGAGGAAACACCATATATTTT. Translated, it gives CASSLDRGGNTIYF.

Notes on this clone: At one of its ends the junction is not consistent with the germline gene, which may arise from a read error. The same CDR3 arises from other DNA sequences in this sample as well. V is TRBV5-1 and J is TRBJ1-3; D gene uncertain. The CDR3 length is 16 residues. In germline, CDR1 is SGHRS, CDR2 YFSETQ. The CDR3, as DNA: TGCGCCAGCAGTAGTGTCAACTCGCGCTCTGGAAATACCATATATTTT. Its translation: CASSSVNSRSGNTIYF.

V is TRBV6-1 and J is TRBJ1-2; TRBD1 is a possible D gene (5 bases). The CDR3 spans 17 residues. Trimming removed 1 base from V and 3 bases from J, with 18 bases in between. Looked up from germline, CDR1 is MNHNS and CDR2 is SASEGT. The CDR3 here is CASSEGVPGQRDYGYTF. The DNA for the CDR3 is TGTGCCAGCAGTGAAGGGGTCCCGGGGCAGCGGGACTATGGCTACACCTTC.

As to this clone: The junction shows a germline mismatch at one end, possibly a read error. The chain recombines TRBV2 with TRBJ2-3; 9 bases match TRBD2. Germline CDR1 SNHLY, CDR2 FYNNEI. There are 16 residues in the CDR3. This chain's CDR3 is CASREGTSPSKYTQYF. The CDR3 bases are TGTGCCAGCAGGGAAGGGACTAGCCCCTCGAAGTATACGCAGTATTTT.

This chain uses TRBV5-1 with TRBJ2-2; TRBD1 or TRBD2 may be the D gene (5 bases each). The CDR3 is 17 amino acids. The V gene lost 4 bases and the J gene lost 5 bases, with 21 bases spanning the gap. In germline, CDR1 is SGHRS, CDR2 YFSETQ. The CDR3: CASSPQLGDVKTGELFF. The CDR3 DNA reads TGCGCCAGCAGCCCCCAGTTGGGGGACGTCAAAACCGGGGAGCTGTTTTTT.

As DNA, the CDR3 is TGTGCCAGCAGCTTGGCAGGGGGCCGTGGCTACACCTTC. Translating gives CASSLAGGRGYTF. The chain links TRBV7-3 to TRBJ1-2; 8 bases agree with TRBD1. The J segment lost 7 bases and the V segment lost 3 bases, leaving 4 bases of the junction unmatched. CDR1 and CDR2 from the germline V gene are SGHTA and FQGTGA. CDR3 length: 13 residues.

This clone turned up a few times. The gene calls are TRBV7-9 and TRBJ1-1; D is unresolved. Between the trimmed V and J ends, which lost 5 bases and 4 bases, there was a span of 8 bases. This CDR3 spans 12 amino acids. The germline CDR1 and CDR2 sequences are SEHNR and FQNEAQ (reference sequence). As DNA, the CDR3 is TGTGCCAGCAGCCAAAGTAGCACTGAAGCTTTCTTT. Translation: CASSQSSTEAFF.

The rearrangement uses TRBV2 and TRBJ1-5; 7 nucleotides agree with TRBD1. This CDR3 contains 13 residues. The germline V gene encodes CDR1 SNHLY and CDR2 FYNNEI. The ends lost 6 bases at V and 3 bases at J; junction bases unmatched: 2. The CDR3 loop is CASRTGSNQPQHF. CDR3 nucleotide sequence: TGTGCCAGCAGGACAGGGTCCAATCAGCCCCAGCATTTT.

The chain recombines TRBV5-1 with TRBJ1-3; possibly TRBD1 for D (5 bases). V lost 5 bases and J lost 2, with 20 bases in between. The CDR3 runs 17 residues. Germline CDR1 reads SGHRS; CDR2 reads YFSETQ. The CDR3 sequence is CASREQGRTLAGNTIYF. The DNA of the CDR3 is TGCGCCAGCAGAGAGCAGGGCAGAACGCTCGCTGGAAACACCATATATTTT.

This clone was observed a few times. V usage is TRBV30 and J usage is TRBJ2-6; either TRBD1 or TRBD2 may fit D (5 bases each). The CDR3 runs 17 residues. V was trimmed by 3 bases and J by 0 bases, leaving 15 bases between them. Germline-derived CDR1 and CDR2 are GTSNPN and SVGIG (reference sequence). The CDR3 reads CAWRSFGAGSGANVLTF. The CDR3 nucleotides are TGTGCCTGGAGATCCTTTGGGGCGGGCTCTGGGGCCAACGTCCTGACTTTC.